This TCR beta chain was captured by sequencing in a study of T cell repertoires in cytomegalovirus infection. Whole-study context: Epitope selection comprised recently identified HLA-C-restricted CMV epitopes and well-studied HLA-B-restricted CMV epitopes.

TCRdb re-derived calls from the reads in MiXCR, one entry per CDR3 protein. The sample contains approximately 910,000 distinct CDR3 sequences, 31% of which appear only once. Concerning this clonotype: Its antigen is as yet unknown.

V was pared by 7 bases and J by 4 bases, with 6 bases of the junction left unmatched. Germline CDR1 LGHNT, CDR2 FRNRAP. The CDR3 consists of 13 residues. The chain carries TRBV12-5 and TRBJ1-2; 7 bases match TRBD1. Sample: cultured CD8+ T cells from PBMCs, taken from culture after CMV antigen stimulation. The sequence was collected from a human donor in good health (CMV status not recorded). Some clones in this sample may be carry-over from other donors' samples. CDR3 loop: CASDATGPYGYTF. CDR3 in DNA: TGTGCTAGTGATGCGACAGGGCCCTATGGCTACACCTTC.